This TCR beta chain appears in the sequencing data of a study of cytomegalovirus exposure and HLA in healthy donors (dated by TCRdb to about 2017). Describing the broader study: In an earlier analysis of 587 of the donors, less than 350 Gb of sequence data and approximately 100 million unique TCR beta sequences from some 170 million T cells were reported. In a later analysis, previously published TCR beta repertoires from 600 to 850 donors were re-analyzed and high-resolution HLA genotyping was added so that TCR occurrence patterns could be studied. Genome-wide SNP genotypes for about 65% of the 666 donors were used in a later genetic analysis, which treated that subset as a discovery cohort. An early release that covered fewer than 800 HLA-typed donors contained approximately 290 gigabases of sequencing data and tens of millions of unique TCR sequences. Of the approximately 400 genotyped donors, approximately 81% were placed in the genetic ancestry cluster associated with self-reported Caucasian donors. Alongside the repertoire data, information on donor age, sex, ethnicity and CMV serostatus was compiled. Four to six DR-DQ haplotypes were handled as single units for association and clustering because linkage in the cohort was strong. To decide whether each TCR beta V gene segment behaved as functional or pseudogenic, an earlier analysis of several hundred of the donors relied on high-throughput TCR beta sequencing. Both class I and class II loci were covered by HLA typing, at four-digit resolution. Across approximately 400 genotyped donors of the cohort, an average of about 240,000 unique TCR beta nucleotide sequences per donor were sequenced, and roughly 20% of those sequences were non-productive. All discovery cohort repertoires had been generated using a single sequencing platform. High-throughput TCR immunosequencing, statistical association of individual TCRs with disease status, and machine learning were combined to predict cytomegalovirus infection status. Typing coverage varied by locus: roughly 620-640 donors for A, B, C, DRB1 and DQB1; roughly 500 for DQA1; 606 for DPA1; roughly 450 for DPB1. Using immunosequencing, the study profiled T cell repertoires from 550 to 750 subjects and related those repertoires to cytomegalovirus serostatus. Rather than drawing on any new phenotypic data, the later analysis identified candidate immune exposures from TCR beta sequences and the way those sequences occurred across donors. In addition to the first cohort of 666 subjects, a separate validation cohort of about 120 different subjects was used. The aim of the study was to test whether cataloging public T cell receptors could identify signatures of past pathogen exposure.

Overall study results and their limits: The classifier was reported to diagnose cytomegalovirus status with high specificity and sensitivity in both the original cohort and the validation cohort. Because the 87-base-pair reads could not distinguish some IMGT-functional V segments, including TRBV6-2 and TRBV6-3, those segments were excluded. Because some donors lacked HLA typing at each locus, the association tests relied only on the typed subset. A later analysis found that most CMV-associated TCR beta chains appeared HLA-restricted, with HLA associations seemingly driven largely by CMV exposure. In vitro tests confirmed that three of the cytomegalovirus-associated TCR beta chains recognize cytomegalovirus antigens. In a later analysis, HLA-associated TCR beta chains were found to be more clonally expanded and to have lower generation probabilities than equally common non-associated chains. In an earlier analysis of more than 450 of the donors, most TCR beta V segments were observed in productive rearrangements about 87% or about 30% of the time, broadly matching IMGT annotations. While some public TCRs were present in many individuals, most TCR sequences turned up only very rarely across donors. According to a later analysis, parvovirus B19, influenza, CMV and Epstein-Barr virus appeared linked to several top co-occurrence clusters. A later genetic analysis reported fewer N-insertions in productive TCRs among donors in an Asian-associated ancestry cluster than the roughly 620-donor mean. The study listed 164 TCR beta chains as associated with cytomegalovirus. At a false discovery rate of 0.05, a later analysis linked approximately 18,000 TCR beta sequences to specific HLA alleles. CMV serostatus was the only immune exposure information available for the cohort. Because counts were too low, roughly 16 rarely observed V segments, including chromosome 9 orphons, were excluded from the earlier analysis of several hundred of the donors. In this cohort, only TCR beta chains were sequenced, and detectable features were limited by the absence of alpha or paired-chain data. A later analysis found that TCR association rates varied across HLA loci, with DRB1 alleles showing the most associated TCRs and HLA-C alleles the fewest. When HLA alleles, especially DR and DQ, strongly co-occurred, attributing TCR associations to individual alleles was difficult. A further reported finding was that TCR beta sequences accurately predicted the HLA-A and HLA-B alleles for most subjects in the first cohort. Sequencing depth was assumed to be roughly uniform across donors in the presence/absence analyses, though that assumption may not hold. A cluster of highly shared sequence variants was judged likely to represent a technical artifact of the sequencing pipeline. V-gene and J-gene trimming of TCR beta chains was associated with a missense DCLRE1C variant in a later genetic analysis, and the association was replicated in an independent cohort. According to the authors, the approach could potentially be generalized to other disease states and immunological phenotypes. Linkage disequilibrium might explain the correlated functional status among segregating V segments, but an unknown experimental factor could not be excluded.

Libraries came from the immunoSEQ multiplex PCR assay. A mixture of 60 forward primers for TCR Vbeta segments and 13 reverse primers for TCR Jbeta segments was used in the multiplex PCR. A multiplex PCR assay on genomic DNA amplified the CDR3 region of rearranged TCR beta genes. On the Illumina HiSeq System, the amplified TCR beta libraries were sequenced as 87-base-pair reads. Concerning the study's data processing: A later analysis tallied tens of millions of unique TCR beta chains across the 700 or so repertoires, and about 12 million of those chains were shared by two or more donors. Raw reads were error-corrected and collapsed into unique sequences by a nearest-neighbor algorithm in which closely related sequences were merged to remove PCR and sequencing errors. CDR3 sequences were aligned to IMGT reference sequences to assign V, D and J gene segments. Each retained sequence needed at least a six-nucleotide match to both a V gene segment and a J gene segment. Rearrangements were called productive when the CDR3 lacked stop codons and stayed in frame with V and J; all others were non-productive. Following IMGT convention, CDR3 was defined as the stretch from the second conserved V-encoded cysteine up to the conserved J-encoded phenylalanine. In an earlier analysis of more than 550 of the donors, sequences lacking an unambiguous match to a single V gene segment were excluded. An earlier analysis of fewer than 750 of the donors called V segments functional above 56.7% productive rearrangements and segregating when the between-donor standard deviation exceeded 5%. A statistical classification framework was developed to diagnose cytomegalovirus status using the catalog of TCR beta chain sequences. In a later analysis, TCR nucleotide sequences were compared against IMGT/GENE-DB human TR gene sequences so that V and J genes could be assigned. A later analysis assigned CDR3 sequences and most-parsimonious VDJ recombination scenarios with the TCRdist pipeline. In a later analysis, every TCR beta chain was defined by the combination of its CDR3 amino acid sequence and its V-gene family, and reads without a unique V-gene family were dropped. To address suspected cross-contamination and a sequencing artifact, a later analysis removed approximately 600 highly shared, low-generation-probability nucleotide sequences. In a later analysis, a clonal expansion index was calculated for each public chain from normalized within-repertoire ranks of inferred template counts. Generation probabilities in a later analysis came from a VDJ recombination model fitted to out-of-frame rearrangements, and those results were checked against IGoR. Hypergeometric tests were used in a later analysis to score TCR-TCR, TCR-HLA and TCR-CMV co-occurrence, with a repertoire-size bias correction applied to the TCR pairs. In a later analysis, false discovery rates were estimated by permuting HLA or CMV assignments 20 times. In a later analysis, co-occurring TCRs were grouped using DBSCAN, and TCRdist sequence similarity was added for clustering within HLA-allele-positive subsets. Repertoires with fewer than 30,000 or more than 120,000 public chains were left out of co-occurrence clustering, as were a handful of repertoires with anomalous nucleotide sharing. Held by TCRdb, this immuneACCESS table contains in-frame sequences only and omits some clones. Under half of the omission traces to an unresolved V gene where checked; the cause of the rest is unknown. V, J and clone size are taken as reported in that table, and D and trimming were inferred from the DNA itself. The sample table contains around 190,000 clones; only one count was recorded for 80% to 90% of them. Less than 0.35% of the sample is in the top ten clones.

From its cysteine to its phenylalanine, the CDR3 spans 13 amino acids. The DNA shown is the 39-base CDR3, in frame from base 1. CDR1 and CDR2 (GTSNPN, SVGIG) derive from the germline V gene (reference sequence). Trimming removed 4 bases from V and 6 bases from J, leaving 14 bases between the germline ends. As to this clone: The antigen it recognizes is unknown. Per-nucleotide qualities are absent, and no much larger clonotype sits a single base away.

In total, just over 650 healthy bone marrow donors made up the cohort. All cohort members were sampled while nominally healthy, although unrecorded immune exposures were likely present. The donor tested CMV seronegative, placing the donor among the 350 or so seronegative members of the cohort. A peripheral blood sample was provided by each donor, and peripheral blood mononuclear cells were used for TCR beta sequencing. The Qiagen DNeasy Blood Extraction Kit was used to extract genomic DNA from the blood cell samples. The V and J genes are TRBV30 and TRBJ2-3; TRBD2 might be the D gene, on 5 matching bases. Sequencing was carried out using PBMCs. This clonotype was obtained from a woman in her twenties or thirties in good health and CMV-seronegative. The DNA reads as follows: TGTGCCTGGAATGGCGGACTGTCGGATACGCAGTATTTT. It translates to CAWNGGLSDTQYF.